This entry lists 4 T cell receptor beta chains sequenced from one sample in a study of regulatory T cells in long-lasting Graves disease. Construction of the TCR beta libraries employed iRepertoire HTBI primers in conjunction with Arm-PCR of CDR3 regions. TCRdb fed the multiplex PCR reads into MiXCR, producing one record per CDR3 protein. Of 600,000 to 800,000 distinct CDR3 sequences in the sample, 25% to 30% were seen once. Regarding time point: persistent/refractory GD, antithyroid drugs over 5 years with positive TRAb. The TCR library was prepared using RNA isolated from PBMCs. This sample comprised peripheral blood mononuclear cells (PBMCs), obtained when the disease was refractory, from a patient treated with antithyroid drugs. The receptors were gathered from a female donor with Graves disease.

This clonotype has a handful of counts. This chain connects TRBV18 to TRBJ1-1; 7 positions agree with TRBD1. The trim removed 5 bases at V and 0 bases at J, leaving 6 bases unmatched. Germline V gives CDR1 KGHSH, CDR2 LQKENI. The CDR3 is 15 residues long. In DNA, the CDR3 is TGTGCCAGCTCAACTGACAGGGACTTGAACACTGAAGCTTTCTTT. It specifies CASSTDRDLNTEAFF.

The chain is built from TRBV20-1 and TRBJ1-5; D gene uncertain. Germline V gene data show CDR1 as DFQATT and CDR2 as SNEGSKA (reference sequence). This CDR3 contains 11 residues. V was shortened by 0 bases and J by 5 bases, with 2 bases between the two germline ends. The chain's CDR3 is CSARDHQPQHF. CDR3 DNA sequence: TGCAGTGCTAGAGATCATCAGCCCCAGCATTTT.

V gene TRBV6-5 combines with J gene TRBJ1-2, with TRBD1 identical over 7 bases. The CDR3 consists of 15 residues. Germline CDR1 reads MNHEY; CDR2 reads SVGAGI. V dropped 6 bases and J dropped 7; count of bases not matched to a gene: 14. Written as DNA, the CDR3 is TGTGCCAGCAGATACATCAGGCAGGGGGGTTCTGGCTACACCTTC. Residues: CASRYIRQGGSGYTF.

J is TRBJ2-5 and V is TRBV6-5; TRBD2 matches at 10 bases. The trim removed 8 bases at V and 0 bases at J, leaving 12 bases unmatched. Germline V gene data show CDR1 as MNHEY and CDR2 as SVGAGI. The CDR3 has 17 residues. In DNA, the CDR3 is TGTGCCAGCGGTTTAGCGGGAGGACTCCGGAACCAAGAGACCCAGTACTTC. Protein product: CASGLAGGLRNQETQYF.